This T cell receptor (beta chain) emerged from a study of OX40 agonist ivuxolimab in advanced cancers. Produced via immunoSEQ multiplex PCR; TCRdb's table is partial and in-frame only. The sample holds 55,000 to 70,000 clones, about 88% seen once. This clone was recorded once. Sequenced material: CD4+ or CD8+ T cells sorted from blood, taken in a trial of the OX40 agonist ivuxolimab. The source of this sequence is an adult with an advanced solid tumor such as melanoma, head and neck, liver or kidney cancer.

CDR3 amino acids: CASSPVAATNEKLFF. CDR3 nucleotide sequence: TGTGCCAGCAGTCCAGTGGCTGCAACTAATGAAAAACTGTTTTTT. This chain joins TRBV27 and TRBJ1-4; unclear D gene. The CDR3 sequence is 15 residues long. V was clipped by 5 bases and J by 0 bases, with 10 bases between them. Germline V gene data show CDR1 as MNHEY and CDR2 as SMNVEV (reference sequence).